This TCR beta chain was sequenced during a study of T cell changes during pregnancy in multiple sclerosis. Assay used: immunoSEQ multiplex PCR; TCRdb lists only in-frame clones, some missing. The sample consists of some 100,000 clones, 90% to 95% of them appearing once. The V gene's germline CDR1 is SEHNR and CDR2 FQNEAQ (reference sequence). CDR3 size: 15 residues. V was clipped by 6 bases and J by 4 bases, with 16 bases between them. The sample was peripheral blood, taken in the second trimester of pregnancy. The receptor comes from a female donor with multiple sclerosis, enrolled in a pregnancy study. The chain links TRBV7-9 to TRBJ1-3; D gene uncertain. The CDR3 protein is CASRPSSPAGNTIYF. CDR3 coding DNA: TGTGCCAGCAGGCCTAGTTCCCCGGCAGGAAACACCATATATTTT.